These T cell receptor beta chains were read from a single sample in a study of human CD8 memory T cell subsets. TCRdb reanalyzed the 5' RACE reads and collapses them to one entry per CDR3 protein, without DNA. The sample holds approximately 12,000 distinct CDR3 sequences. Input material: CD8+ T cells from PBMCs. All receptors derive from a human donor in good health. Both conserved end residues are part of each CDR3. The size of a clone is reported for some rows only, either as once, few or many, or as a class for expanded clones.

J | size | length | V | CDR3
TRBJ2-2 | . | 13 | TRBV4-3 | CASSLSRTGELFF
TRBJ2-1 | medium-sized | 16 | TRBV10-3 | CAISESWASGNNEQFF
TRBJ1-6 | . | 11 | TRBV30 | CAWELNSPLHF
TRBJ1-1 | . | 18 | TRBV6-2/TRBV6-3 | CASSYLRGQGGRNTEAFF
TRBJ1-2 | medium-sized | 13 | TRBV6-6 | CAIQDRVNYGYTF
TRBJ2-1 | . | 16 | TRBV20-1 | CSARVSTSGGYNEQFF
TRBJ1-1 | . | 15 | TRBV7-9 | CASSYLTELNTEAFF
TRBJ2-2 | . | 15 | TRBV7-8 | CASSLYGQGAGELFF
TRBJ2-5 | . | 16 | TRBV7-9 | CASSLGIGNPQETQYF
TRBJ2-2 | medium-sized | 14 | TRBV19 | CASSIGHKTGELFF
TRBJ2-3 | . | 12 | TRBV6-2/TRBV6-3 | CASNHGGDTQYF
TRBJ2-7 | . | 13 | TRBV29-1 | CSVRPRDHYEQYF
TRBJ2-2 | . | 14 | TRBV29-1 | CSVVATVSTGELFF
TRBJ1-4 | . | 15 | TRBV5-1 | CASSLAGGISEKLFF
TRBJ1-1 | . | 15 | TRBV15 | CATSREGDSGTEAFF
TRBJ1-1 | . | 13 | TRBV6-5 | CASRGGGLTEAFF
TRBJ2-7 | . | 11 | TRBV7-9 | CASSLLAEQYF
TRBJ2-1 | . | 16 | TRBV2 | CASSGPPLAGVSQQFF
TRBJ2-7 | . | 13 | TRBV5-1 | CASPDRSSYEQYF
TRBJ2-7 | medium-sized | 13 | TRBV9 | CASSVGQGGEQYF